A selection of T cell receptor beta chains follows, all from one sample in a study of blood T cells in healthy people across ages. TCRdb re-called the 5' RACE reads through MiXCR, storing one row per CDR3 protein. The sample includes about 1.7 million distinct CDR3 sequences, 28% seen only once; the top ten take 7% to 9%. Sequenced: blood. The receptor set was obtained from a woman aged 30 to 39 in good health. CDR3s include the opening cysteine and the closing phenylalanine or tryptophan. D genes are given only for firm matches. For some rows the clone size is stated as once, few or many, or as a class when expanded; others skip it.

clone_size,d_call,j_call,v_call,cdr3_aa,cdr3_nt
-,TRBD1,TRBJ2-2,TRBV3-1,CASRPTGSGELFF,TGTGCCAGCAGACCGACAGGGTCTGGGGAGCTGTTTTTT
-,-,TRBJ1-4,TRBV6-1,CAISEKLFF,TGTGCCATCTCCGAAAAACTGTTTTTT
-,-,TRBJ1-4,TRBV7-9,CASSLGQHIRGGLFF,TGTGCCAGCAGCTTAGGACAGCATATCCGAGGGGGACTGTTTTTT
-,TRBD1,TRBJ1-2,TRBV15,CATSSVAGQTYGYTF,TGTGCCACCAGCAGCGTAGCGGGACAGACCTATGGCTACACCTTC
many,-,TRBJ2-4,TRBV20-1,CSAPGLAKNIQYF,TGCAGTGCCCCGGGACTAGCCAAAAACATTCAGTACTTC
-,-,TRBJ2-5,TRBV5-5,CASSSASVQETQYF,TGTGCCAGCAGCTCTGCCAGCGTACAAGAGACCCAGTACTTC
-,TRBD2,TRBJ2-7,TRBV27,CASSLDREAYEQYF,TGTGCCAGCAGTTTAGATCGGGAGGCCTACGAGCAGTACTTC
few,TRBD2,TRBJ2-3,TRBV20-1,CSAPTGKYTSADTQYF,TGCAGTGCCCCTACCGGGAAATACACTAGCGCAGATACGCAGTATTTT
few,-,TRBJ2-1,TRBV5-5,CASSFVRLTRDEQFF,TGTGCCAGCAGCTTCGTACGGCTAACTAGGGATGAGCAGTTCTTC
-,-,TRBJ2-3,TRBV6-6,CASGLTRDTQYF,TGTGCCAGCGGCCTAACGAGAGATACGCAGTATTTT
many,-,TRBJ2-5,TRBV20-1,CSASAETQYF,TGCAGTGCTAGCGCCGAGACCCAGTACTTC
many,-,TRBJ2-5,TRBV29-1,CSVDRRGETQYF,TGCAGCGTTGATCGTAGGGGAGAGACCCAGTACTTC
few,-,TRBJ2-4,TRBV7-9,CASSLGGGSGKNIQYF,TGTGCCAGCAGCTTAGGAGGGGGTAGCGGCAAAAACATTCAGTACTTC
many,-,TRBJ2-5,TRBV21-1,CASRPGQGGETQYF,TGTGCCAGCAGGCCGGGGCAGGGAGGGGAGACCCAGTACTTC